These 11 T cell receptor beta chains came from one sample sequenced in a study of blood T cell repertoires in COVID-19. This table comes from immunoSEQ multiplex PCR, and its TCRdb copy is limited to in-frame clones, with some not included. The sample includes over 200,000 clones, roughly four fifths of them seen just once. Sequencing input: peripheral blood. The receptors were gathered from a woman aged 50 to 60 with active or convalescent COVID-19.

This chain connects TRBV9 to TRBJ2-7, with 7 bases matching TRBD1. Germline-derived CDR1 and CDR2 are SGDLS and YYNGEE. This CDR3 is built from 12 residues. J lost 3 bases, V lost 3 bases, and 0 bases had no gene match. CDR3 residues: CASSGQGYEQYF. CDR3 DNA sequence: TGTGCCAGCAGCGGACAGGGCTACGAGCAGTACTTC.

The chain joins TRBV5-6 to TRBJ2-3; possibly TRBD1 for D (5 bases). Trimming cost V 2 bases and J 1 base, with 8 bases left between them. The germline V gene has CDR1 SGHDT and CDR2 YYEEEE. The CDR3 extends over 14 amino acids. The CDR3 region has the DNA TGTGCCAGCAGCTTCTTGACAGGCACAGATACGCAGTATTTT. It is translated as CASSFLTGTDTQYF.

The chain recombines TRBV19 with TRBJ2-5; a possible D gene is TRBD2 (5 bases). Between the trimmed V and J ends, which lost 0 bases and 0 bases, there was a span of 8 bases. This CDR3 region has 15 residues. CDR1 is LNHDA and CDR2 is SQIVND in the germline V gene (reference sequence). This CDR3 reads CASSIDRGNQETQYF. The CDR3 coding sequence is TGTGCCAGTAGTATAGATCGGGGAAACCAAGAGACCCAGTACTTC.

The chain joins TRBV5-1 to TRBJ1-1; D is unresolved. V was shortened by 2 bases and J by 3 bases, with 8 bases between the two germline ends. CDR3 size: 13 residues. Germline assignment: CDR1 SGHRS and CDR2 YFSETQ. CDR3 loop: CASSLEAHTEAFF. The CDR3 region has the DNA TGCGCCAGCAGCTTAGAAGCCCACACTGAAGCTTTCTTT.

The V call is TRBV11-2, the J call TRBJ2-7, with D hard to call. The CDR3 runs to 15 residues. V gave up 5 bases and J gave up 2 bases, with 16 bases separating them. Looked up from germline, CDR1 is SGHAT and CDR2 is FQNNGV. The CDR3 DNA follows: TGTGCCAGCAGCCAAGAGTCAGGCTTGCCCTACGAGCAGTACGTC. This gives the protein CASSQESGLPYEQYV.

This chain links TRBV28 with TRBJ1-2; no firm D call. CDR1 and CDR2 (germline): MDHEN, SYDVKM. Trimming took 5 bases from V and 6 from J, leaving 10 bases between them. The CDR3 is 12 residues long. CDR3 sequence: CASSLGRDGYTF. Here the CDR3 DNA reads TGTGCCAGCAGTCTGGGGAGGGATGGCTACACCTTC.

The chain has TRBV3-1 (or the pseudogene TRBV3-2) and TRBJ1-3; a possible D gene is TRBD1 (6 bases). Germline-derived CDR1 and CDR2 are LGHDT and YNNKEL (reference sequence). The ends were cut back, 4 bases at V and 5 bases at J, with 15 bases in the middle. There are 15 residues in the CDR3. The CDR3 protein is CASSRQAVSRNTIYF. The DNA of the CDR3 is TGTGCCAGCAGCCGACAGGCAGTGAGTCGAAACACCATATATTTT.

This chain links TRBV2 with TRBJ2-1; TRBD2 aligns across 8 bases. Trimming took 4 bases from V and 7 from J; bases not matched to a gene: 9. Per the germline V gene, CDR1 is SNHLY and CDR2 is FYNNEI. This CDR3 region has 15 residues. The CDR3 loop reads CASSGTSGSINEQFF. The DNA for the CDR3 is TGTGCCAGCAGTGGGACCAGCGGGAGCATAAATGAGCAGTTCTTC. Full variable domain (outside the CDR3, taken from reference TRBV2 and TRBJ2-1): EPEVTQTPSHQVTQMGQEVILRCVPISNHLYFYWYRQILGQKVEFLVSFYNNEISEKSEIFDDQFSVERPDGSNFTLKIRSTKLEDSAMYFCASSGTSGSINEQFFGPGTRLTVL.

This clone was observed once. The chain is built from TRBV10-1 and TRBJ1-5, with 11 bases fitting TRBD1. Germline CDR1 WNHNN, CDR2 SYGVQD (reference sequence). The J segment lost 5 bases and the V segment lost 3 bases, leaving 3 bases of the junction unmatched. The CDR3 loop spans 15 amino acids. The CDR3 region has the DNA TGCGCCAGCAGTGATGGGACAGGGGGTGATCAGCCCCAGCATTTT. Its protein is CASSDGTGGDQPQHF.

This chain uses TRBV5-5 with TRBJ2-5; the match to TRBD2 covers 10 bases. The CDR3 runs 16 residues. Per the germline V gene, CDR1 is SGHKS and CDR2 is YYEKEE (reference sequence). The trim removed 0 bases at V and 2 bases at J, leaving 4 bases unmatched. The CDR3, as DNA: TGTGCCAGCAGCTTGGCACTAGCGGGGTCTCAAGAGACCCAGTACTTC. Its protein is CASSLALAGSQETQYF.

This chain uses TRBV24-1 with TRBJ2-2; TRBD2 agrees at 7 bases. The CDR3 has 16 amino acids. With 9 bases clipped from V and 0 bases from J, the junction kept 9 bases outside the gene matches. Germline V gives CDR1 KGHDR, CDR2 SFDVKD. CDR3 coding DNA: TGTGCCACCGCGCCCTTAACTAGCGCGAACACCGGGGAGCTGTTTTTT. Translating it yields CATAPLTSANTGELFF.